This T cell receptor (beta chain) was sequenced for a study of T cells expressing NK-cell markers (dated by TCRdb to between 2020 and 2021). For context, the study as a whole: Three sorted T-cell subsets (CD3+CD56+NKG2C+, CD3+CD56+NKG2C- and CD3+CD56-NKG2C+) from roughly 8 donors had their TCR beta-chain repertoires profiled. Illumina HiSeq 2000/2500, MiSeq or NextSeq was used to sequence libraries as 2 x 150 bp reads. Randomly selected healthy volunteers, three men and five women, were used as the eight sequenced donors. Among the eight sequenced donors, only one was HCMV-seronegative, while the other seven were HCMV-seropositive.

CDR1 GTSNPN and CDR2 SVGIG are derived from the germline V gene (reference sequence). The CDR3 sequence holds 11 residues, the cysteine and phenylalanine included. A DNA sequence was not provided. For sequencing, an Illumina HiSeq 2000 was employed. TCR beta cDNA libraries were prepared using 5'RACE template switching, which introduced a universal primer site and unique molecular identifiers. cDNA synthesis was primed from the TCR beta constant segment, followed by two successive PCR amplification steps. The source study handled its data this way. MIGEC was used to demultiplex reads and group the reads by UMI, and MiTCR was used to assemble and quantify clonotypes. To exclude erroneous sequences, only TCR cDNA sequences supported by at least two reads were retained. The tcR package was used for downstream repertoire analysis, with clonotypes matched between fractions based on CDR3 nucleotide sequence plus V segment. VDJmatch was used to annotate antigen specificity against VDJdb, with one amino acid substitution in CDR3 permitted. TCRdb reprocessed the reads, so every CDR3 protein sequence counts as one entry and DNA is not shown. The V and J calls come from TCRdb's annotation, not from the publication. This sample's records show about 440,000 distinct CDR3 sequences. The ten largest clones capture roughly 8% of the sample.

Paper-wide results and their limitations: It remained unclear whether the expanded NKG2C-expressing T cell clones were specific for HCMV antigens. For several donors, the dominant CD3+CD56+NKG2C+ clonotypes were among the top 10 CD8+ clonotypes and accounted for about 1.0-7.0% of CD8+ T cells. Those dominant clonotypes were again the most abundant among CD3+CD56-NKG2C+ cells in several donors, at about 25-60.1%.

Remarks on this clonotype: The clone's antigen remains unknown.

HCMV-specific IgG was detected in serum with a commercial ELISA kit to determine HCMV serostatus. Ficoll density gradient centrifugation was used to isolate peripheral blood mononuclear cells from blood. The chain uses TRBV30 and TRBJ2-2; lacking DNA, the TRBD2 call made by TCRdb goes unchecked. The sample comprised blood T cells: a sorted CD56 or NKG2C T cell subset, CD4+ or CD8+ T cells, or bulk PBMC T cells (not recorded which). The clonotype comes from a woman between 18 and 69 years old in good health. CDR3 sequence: CAWGLSGELFF.